This passage covers 15 T cell receptor beta chains from one sample sequenced in a study of cytomegalovirus exposure and HLA in healthy donors. TCRdb's copy holds only in-frame clones and misses some; the assay was immunoSEQ multiplex PCR. Here the sample spans 200,000 or so clones, more than 75% being singletons. Sequencing input: PBMCs. These TCRs come from a woman aged 18-29 years in good health and CMV-seropositive.

The chain uses TRBV29-1 and TRBJ2-1, with D uncertain. The germline V gene encodes CDR1 SQVTM and CDR2 ANQGSEA. Trimming stripped 4 bases from V and 3 bases from J, with 10 bases between. The CDR3 is 13 residues long. In DNA form, the CDR3 reads TGCAGCGTTGGGTTAGCAGACTACAATGAGCAGTTCTTC. Translation gives CSVGLADYNEQFF.

Here the CDR3 DNA reads TGTGCCAGCAGCCTCCGGGACAACCAAGAGACCCAGTACTTC. It codes for CASSLRDNQETQYF. The rearrangement joins TRBV13 to TRBJ2-5; tentatively, D is TRBD1 (6 bases). The germline V gene has CDR1 PRHDT and CDR2 FYEKMQ (reference sequence). CDR3 length: 14 residues. Trimming left V 5 bases short and J 0 bases short, with 10 bases between. Variable domain in full (rest from reference TRBV13 and TRBJ2-5): AAGVIQSPRHLIKEKRETATLKCYPIPRHDTVYWYQQGPGQDPQFLISFYEKMQSDKGSIPDRFSAQQFSDYHSELNMSSLELGDSALYFCASSLRDNQETQYFGPGTRLLVL.

This rearrangement joins TRBV4-1 to TRBJ2-5; 13 bases fit TRBD2. The germline CDR1 and CDR2 sequences are MGHRA and YSYEKL. This CDR3 contains 18 residues. V lost 1 base and J lost 1; bases outside the gene matches: 6. This chain's CDR3 is CASSQARTSGSFQETQYF. DNA of the CDR3: TGCGCCAGCAGCCAAGCACGGACTAGCGGGAGCTTCCAAGAGACCCAGTACTTC.

The chain employs TRBV28 and TRBJ2-5; 10 bases are a match to TRBD2. The V gene end was trimmed by 1 base and the J gene end by 5 bases; junction bases not matched to a gene: 7. CDR3 size: 16 residues. Germline CDR1 MDHEN, CDR2 SYDVKM. For the CDR3, the DNA is TGTGCCAGCAGTTTATCTCTAGCGGGAGAATGGGAGACCCAGTACTTC. It codes for CASSLSLAGEWETQYF.

The J gene is TRBJ1-1, the V gene TRBV9; D remains ambiguous. CDR1 and CDR2 from the germline V gene are SGDLS and YYNGEE. The CDR3 length is 13 residues. V shed 0 bases and J shed 3 bases, with 6 bases lying between them. CDR3 coding DNA: TGTGCCAGCAGCGTAGGAGTTTACACTGAAGCTTTCTTT. It encodes CASSVGVYTEAFF. Based on the CDR3 plus reference TRBV9 and TRBJ1-1, the full variable domain is DSGVTQTPKHLITATGQRVTLRCSPRSGDLSVYWYQQSLDQGLQFLIQYYNGEERAKGNILERFSAQQFPDLHSELNLSSLELGDSALYFCASSVGVYTEAFFGQGTRLTVV.

The V and J genes are TRBV18 and TRBJ1-5; 8 nucleotides match TRBD1. Germline V CDR1 and CDR2: KGHSH, LQKENI. J was trimmed by 3 bases and V by 6 bases; bases with no gene match: 4. This CDR3 is built from 14 residues. CDR3 loop: CASSPTGVNQPQHF. The CDR3 region has the DNA TGTGCCAGCTCCCCGACAGGGGTCAATCAGCCCCAGCATTTT.

The chain links TRBV28 to TRBJ1-2, with 10 bases matching TRBD1. Germline loops: CDR1 MDHEN, CDR2 SYDVKM. This CDR3 spans 15 amino acids. V lost 6 bases and J lost 4; bases outside the gene matches: 8. The CDR3 DNA is TGTGCCAGCAGCACCGGGACAGGGGCCACCTATGGCTACACCTTC. This gives the protein CASSTGTGATYGYTF.

The chain combines TRBV29-1 with TRBJ1-1; 9 nucleotides match TRBD1. Germline trimming cut 7 bases from V and 4 bases from J; bases unmatched to any gene: 4. Germline assignment: CDR1 SQVTM and CDR2 ANQGSEA. The length of the CDR3 is 12 residues. The DNA for the CDR3 is TGCAGCGGCCCGGGACAGGGCACTGAAGCTTTCTTT. Its translation: CSGPGQGTEAFF.

The chain combines TRBV9 with TRBJ2-7; possible D gene TRBD1, 6 bases. V lost 2 bases and J 0 bases, leaving 12 bases between the germline ends. In germline, CDR1 is SGDLS, CDR2 YYNGEE. CDR3 length equals 15 residues. The CDR3 bases are TGTGCCAGCAGCGTCGACGGGACAACCTCCTACGAGCAGTACTTC. Amino acids: CASSVDGTTSYEQYF.

The V call is TRBV5-1, the J call TRBJ2-1; tentatively, D is TRBD1 (6 bases). V dropped 0 bases and J dropped 7 bases, with 14 bases sitting between them. The germline gives CDR1 SGHRS, CDR2 YFSETQ. This CDR3 has 15 amino acids. Written as DNA, the CDR3 is TGCGCCAGCAGCTTGGAAGACAGGATGGCAAATGAGCAGTTCTTC. Translation gives CASSLEDRMANEQFF.

The chain carries TRBV18 and TRBJ2-3, with D possibly being TRBD2 (5 bases). V was cut by 8 bases and J by 5 bases, with 14 bases left in between. Per the germline V gene, CDR1 is KGHSH and CDR2 is LQKENI. This CDR3 is built from 13 residues. The CDR3 loop is CASPGGPGDTQYF. The CDR3 DNA follows: TGTGCCAGCCCTGGCGGGCCGGGAGATACGCAGTATTTT.

The gene calls are TRBV7-4 and TRBJ2-3; tentative D call: TRBD1 (5 bases). The CDR3 extends over 17 amino acids. Germline CDR1 and CDR2: SGHVT and SQSDAQ. The germline V and J ends were trimmed by 0 bases and 2 bases, with 15 bases remaining between them. CDR3 amino acids: CASSLAGLGVHTDTQYF. CDR3 coding DNA: TGTGCCAGCAGCTTAGCGGGGTTAGGGGTGCACACAGATACGCAGTATTTT.

V and J are TRBV28 and TRBJ2-7, with a weak D call TRBD1 (5 bases). The CDR3 sequence is 16 residues long. Germline loops: CDR1 MDHEN, CDR2 SYDVKM. V was clipped by 5 bases and J by 0 bases, with 17 bases between them. DNA of the CDR3: TGTGCCAGCAGTCCCTGGAGAGGAGACAGCTCCTACGAGCAGTACTTC. This codes for CASSPWRGDSSYEQYF.

The rearrangement uses TRBV2 and TRBJ2-5, with D perhaps TRBD1 (5 bases). V was cut by 5 bases and J by 2 bases, with 12 bases left in between. The V gene's germline CDR1 is SNHLY and CDR2 FYNNEI. The CDR3 extends over 14 amino acids. In nucleotides, the CDR3 is TGTGCCAGCAGTACTCAGGGATATCAAGAGACCCAGTACTTC. Its translation: CASSTQGYQETQYF.

The chain employs TRBV28 and TRBJ1-3; D not certain. Per germline, CDR1 MDHEN and CDR2 SYDVKM. The CDR3 runs to 14 residues. V was pared by 4 bases and J by 1 base, with 8 bases between. CDR3 sequence: CASSSEVSGNTIYF. The CDR3 DNA reads TGTGCCAGCAGTTCCGAGGTTTCTGGAAACACCATATATTTT.